These 21 T cell receptor beta chains share one sample of origin, sequenced in a study of T-cell memory formation after mild COVID-19. Each CDR3 protein is one row after TCRdb ran MiXCR on the 5' RACE reads. Of about 210,000 distinct CDR3 sequences in the sample, 27% were seen once. The specimen was PBMCs or a T cell subset sorted from them (not recorded which). These receptors all stem from an adult woman who had mild COVID-19 (a few samples of this study predate the infection). Cell type and time point are not known.

The rearrangement joins TRBV25-1 to TRBJ1-2; no clear D gene. The germline V gene has CDR1 MGHDK and CDR2 SYGVNS. The CDR3 is 14 residues long. V was shortened by 8 bases and J by 2 bases, with 15 bases between the two germline ends. Here the CDR3 reads CASSYPGLNYGYTF. The CDR3, as DNA: TGTGCCAGCTCATACCCAGGATTAAACTATGGCTACACCTTC.

V gene TRBV9 combines with J gene TRBJ2-1; 8 bases line up with TRBD1. V was clipped by 0 bases and J by 6 bases; unmatched bases: 8. The CDR3 length is 16 residues. Germline CDR1 reads SGDLS; CDR2 reads YYNGEE. The CDR3 DNA sequence: TGTGCCAGCAGCGTAGCTATCGAGACAGGGGCCAATGAGCAGTTCTTC. Translation gives CASSVAIETGANEQFF.

This clonotype was seen a handful of times. The rearrangement joins TRBV5-4 to TRBJ2-2; D gene uncertain. Germline V gives CDR1 SGHNT, CDR2 YYREEE (reference sequence). The CDR3 has 13 residues. Trimming left V 4 bases short and J 2 bases short, with 6 bases between. CDR3: CASSPINTGELFF. The DNA for the CDR3 is TGTGCCAGCAGCCCCATAAACACCGGGGAGCTGTTTTTT.

This clonotype was counted only a few times. The rearrangement uses TRBV7-2 and TRBJ2-4, with a weak D call TRBD1 (5 bases). Germline CDR1 reads SGHTA; CDR2 reads FQGNSA. This CDR3 is built from 13 residues. The ends were cut back, 4 bases at V and 6 bases at J, with 10 bases in the middle. The CDR3 spells CASSSGQGNIQYF. CDR3 sequence (DNA): TGTGCCAGCAGCTCTGGGCAGGGAAACATTCAGTACTTC.

The chain is built from TRBV10-3 and TRBJ2-3; 9 positions match TRBD1. The germline V gene has CDR1 ENHRY and CDR2 SYGVKD. The CDR3 is made up of 16 amino acids. J gave up 4 bases and V 5 bases, and 10 bases lay outside the gene matches. CDR3 region: CAISKAGTGSPDTQYF. In nucleotides, the CDR3 is TGTGCCATCAGTAAAGCCGGGACAGGGTCTCCAGATACGCAGTATTTT.

This clonotype was detected a few times. The chain uses TRBV24-1 and TRBJ2-3, with D possibly being TRBD2 (6 bases). Trimming left V 5 bases short and J 6 bases short, with 17 bases between. The CDR3 is made up of 15 amino acids. Germline V gene lookup returns CDR1 KGHDR and CDR2 SFDVKD. CDR3 sequence: CATSAPGPAGDTQYF. In DNA form, the CDR3 reads TGTGCCACCAGTGCTCCGGGGCCGGCGGGGGATACGCAGTATTTT.

The sample holds a few counts of this clonotype. The chain joins TRBV5-1 to TRBJ2-1, with D tentatively TRBD2 (5 bases). The CDR3 is made up of 15 amino acids. Germline V gene lookup returns CDR1 SGHRS and CDR2 YFSETQ. V gave up 4 bases and J gave up 9 bases, with 20 bases separating them. The CDR3 DNA reads TGCGCCAGCAGCCCCGGAGAGGGTGGTAGGAGTGAGCAGTTCTTC. This codes for CASSPGEGGRSEQFF.

This chain connects TRBV5-1 to TRBJ1-4; no clear D gene. Germline V lookup: CDR1 SGHRS, CDR2 YFSETQ. Trimming stripped 4 bases from V and 6 bases from J, with 13 bases between. The CDR3 loop spans 14 amino acids. The CDR3 coding sequence is TGCGCCAGCAGCCTTGGAAGGGAATATGAAAAACTGTTTTTT. Translation gives CASSLGREYEKLFF.

In its sample, this clonotype was seen a few times. This chain uses TRBV29-1 with TRBJ2-7; a weak D match, TRBD2 (6 bases). CDR1 SQVTM and CDR2 ANQGSEA come from the germline V gene. V shed 6 bases and J shed 3 bases, with 9 bases lying between them. The CDR3 consists of 11 residues. For the CDR3, the DNA is TGCAGCGTATCGACTAGCTACGAGCAGTACTTC. Residues: CSVSTSYEQYF.

This clonotype appeared a few times. This chain links TRBV9 with TRBJ1-1, with D possibly being TRBD1 (6 bases). Deletions cut 3 bases from V and 0 bases from J, with 9 bases between. Germline values: CDR1 SGDLS, CDR2 YYNGEE. The CDR3 spans 14 residues. DNA of the CDR3: TGTGCCAGCAGCGGACAGGTTATGAACACTGAAGCTTTCTTT. Translating it yields CASSGQVMNTEAFF.

The J gene is TRBJ2-2, the V gene TRBV7-9; D not certain. V gave up 6 bases and J gave up 2 bases, with 4 bases separating them. CDR1 is SEHNR and CDR2 is FQNEAQ in the germline V gene (reference sequence). This CDR3 spans 12 amino acids. The CDR3 protein is CASRLNTGELFF. CDR3 in DNA: TGTGCCAGCAGGTTAAACACCGGGGAGCTGTTTTTT.

This clonotype was picked up many times. The CDR3 loop is CATSDSLNQPQHF. The CDR3 DNA is TGTGCCACCTCGGACAGCCTCAATCAGCCCCAGCATTTT. V usage is TRBV24-1 and J usage is TRBJ1-5, with a tentative D call TRBD1 (6 bases). V gave up 9 bases and J gave up 3 bases, with 11 bases separating them. In germline, CDR1 is KGHDR, CDR2 SFDVKD. There are 13 residues in the CDR3.

This chain uses TRBV12-3 or TRBV12-4 with TRBJ1-4; D may be TRBD1 (5 bases). The CDR3 consists of 15 residues. The ends were cut back, 2 bases at V and 0 bases at J, with 7 bases in the middle. This CDR3 is CASSLRGATNEKLFF. In DNA form, the CDR3 reads TGTGCCAGCAGTTTACGGGGCGCAACTAATGAAAAACTGTTTTTT.

This rearrangement joins TRBV25-1 to TRBJ1-2, with 10 bases identical to TRBD1. The CDR3 has 15 amino acids. The trim removed 4 bases at V and 4 bases at J, leaving 6 bases unmatched. The germline V gene encodes CDR1 MGHDK and CDR2 SYGVNS. CDR3 DNA: TGTGCCAGCAGTGGCGGGACAGGGGTCTTCTATGGCTACACCTTC. Translating it yields CASSGGTGVFYGYTF.

This clonotype was detected only a few times. V and J are TRBV15 and TRBJ2-7; a possible D gene is TRBD2 (6 bases). Germline-derived CDR1 and CDR2 are LNHNV and YYDKDF (reference sequence). The CDR3 runs 13 residues. Trimming stripped 3 bases from V and 3 bases from J, with 9 bases between. The CDR3 sequence is CATSRHGGYEQYF. In nucleotides, the CDR3 is TGTGCCACCAGCAGGCACGGGGGCTACGAGCAGTACTTC.

J is TRBJ2-5 and V is TRBV25-1; no clear D. Deletions cut 0 bases from V and 5 bases from J, with 16 bases between. Germline CDR1 MGHDK, CDR2 SYGVNS. The CDR3 consists of 16 residues. The CDR3 region is CASSEYGSAIAETQYF. CDR3 in DNA: TGTGCCAGCAGTGAATATGGCTCCGCGATCGCGGAGACCCAGTACTTC. The full variable domain, in which reference TRBV25-1 and TRBJ2-5 provide the parts outside the CDR3, is EADIYQTPRYLVIGTGKKITLECSQTMGHDKMYWYQQDPGMELHLIHYSYGVNSTEKGDLSSESTVSRIRTEHFPLTLESARPSHTSQYLCASSEYGSAIAETQYFGPGTRLLVL.

This clonotype turned up a few times. At one end, the junction sequence differs from germline, possibly due to a read error. The V call is TRBV12-3 or TRBV12-4, the J call TRBJ1-2; D perhaps matches TRBD1 (6 bases). CDR3 length equals 11 residues. CDR3 in DNA: TGTGCCAGCAGTACCGGAGGGACATACTTCTTC. Translating it yields CASSTGGTYFF.

The V call is TRBV6-2 or TRBV6-3, the J call TRBJ2-5; D gene ambiguous. The CDR3 extends over 13 amino acids. The germline CDR1 and CDR2 sequences are MNHEY and SVGEGT. V lost 4 bases and J lost 4, with 10 bases in between. The CDR3 coding sequence is TGTGCCAGCAGTTGGAGAGGACGAGAGACCCAGTACTTC. It yields the protein CASSWRGRETQYF.

This clonotype was seen a handful of times. This chain joins TRBV4-1 and TRBJ2-7; 8 bases match TRBD1. Per germline, CDR1 MGHRA and CDR2 YSYEKL. V gave up 0 bases and J gave up 2 bases; unmatched junction bases: 9. The CDR3 runs 17 residues. The CDR3 DNA sequence: TGCGCCAGCAGCCAAGATAATCGACAGGGGCTAGCCTACGAGCAGTACTTC. It is translated as CASSQDNRQGLAYEQYF.

This chain links TRBV6-5 with TRBJ1-5, with 8 bases that match TRBD1. With 5 bases clipped from V and 0 bases from J, the junction kept 3 bases outside the gene matches. Looked up from germline, CDR1 is MNHEY and CDR2 is SVGAGI. The CDR3 loop spans 15 amino acids. The DNA of the CDR3 is TGTGCCAGCAGTCCCGACAGGGGTAGCAATCAGCCCCAGCATTTT. This encodes CASSPDRGSNQPQHF.

This clonotype was seen a few times. The chain carries TRBV7-9 and TRBJ2-5; D is uncertain. V lost 1 base to trimming and J lost 3 bases, with 6 bases between them. The CDR3 length is 13 residues. Germline V gives CDR1 SEHNR, CDR2 FQNEAQ (reference sequence). CDR3 coding DNA: TGTGCCAGCAGCTTAGTGACGGAAGAGACCCAGTACTTC. Protein sequence: CASSLVTEETQYF.